Presented here are 25 T cell receptor beta chains from one specimen sequenced in a study of T cell repertoires in cytomegalovirus infection. Via MiXCR, TCRdb re-called the reads, giving one row per CDR3 protein. The sample yields 300,000 or so distinct CDR3 sequences, about 23% seen once. Sequenced material: PBMCs. These receptors all stem from a human donor in good health (CMV status not recorded). Some clones in this sample may be carry-over from other donors' samples.

Note on this clonotype: The conserved closing phenylalanine or tryptophan is absent in this CDR3, likely reflecting a read error. This chain joins TRBV10-3 and TRBJ2-5; maybe TRBD1 (5 bases). This CDR3 is built from 13 residues. Germline assignment: CDR1 ENHRY and CDR2 SYGVKD. CDR3 DNA sequence: TGTGCGCATCAAGCAGGGTCAGGAGAGACCCAGTACTAC. This gives the protein CAHQAGSGETQYY.

This clonotype was detected only a few times. The chain combines TRBV7-2 with TRBJ1-1; 9 nucleotides match TRBD1. J lost 3 bases, V lost 7 bases, and 9 bases had no gene match. CDR3 size: 15 residues. Germline CDR1 reads SGHTA; CDR2 reads FQGNSA. CDR3 coding DNA: TGTGCCAGCAACAAAGTACAGGGGGCTCACACTGAAGCTTTCTTT. The encoded protein is CASNKVQGAHTEAFF.

The CDR3 DNA follows: TGTGCCAGCAGCTTAGTAGGGTTCGGGGGAGTGGCAGATACGCAGTATTTT. Translation: CASSLVGFGGVADTQYF. This chain links TRBV7-2 with TRBJ2-3; a weak D match, TRBD2 (6 bases). The CDR3 is 17 amino acids. Germline V gives CDR1 SGHTA, CDR2 FQGNSA. Trimming removed 1 base from V and 4 bases from J, with 18 bases in between.

The V gene is TRBV27, the J gene TRBJ1-1, with 8 bases fitting TRBD1. Germline V lookup: CDR1 MNHEY, CDR2 SMNVEV (reference sequence). V lost 6 bases, J lost 3 bases, and 9 bases stayed unmatched. This CDR3 is 15 amino acids long. The CDR3 reads CASRRPGGSHTEAFF. The DNA of the CDR3 is TGTGCCAGCAGACGACCAGGGGGCAGTCACACTGAAGCTTTCTTT.

V usage is TRBV5-1 and J usage is TRBJ2-1; D may match TRBD1 or TRBD2 (6 bases each). The CDR3 is 13 residues long. Germline loops: CDR1 SGHRS, CDR2 YFSETQ. V lost 5 bases and J 5 bases, leaving 11 bases between the germline ends. CDR3 nucleotide sequence: TGCGCCAGCAGAGGGGGAGGTCACAATGAGCAGTTCTTC. Its translation is CASRGGGHNEQFF.

Note on this clonotype: A read error may be the cause here, since a much bigger clone is one base away. The chain recombines TRBV7-2 with TRBJ2-1; perhaps TRBD2 as D (6 bases). Germline V lookup: CDR1 SGHTA, CDR2 FQGNSA. The V end was cut by 5 bases, the J end by 4 bases, with 12 bases between. The CDR3 length is 14 residues. The CDR3 here is CASSTWTTYNEQFF. In nucleotides, the CDR3 is TGTGCCAGCAGCACCTGGACTACTTACAATGAGCAGTTCTTC.

This clonotype was seen a few times. The CDR3 bases are TGCGCCAGCAGCTTGGGTAACAGGAACACTGAAGCTTTCTTT. As protein: CASSLGNRNTEAFF. This chain uses TRBV5-1 with TRBJ1-1; D call uncertain. Germline V gives CDR1 SGHRS, CDR2 YFSETQ. CDR3 length: 14 amino acids. Trimming stripped 0 bases from V and 1 base from J, with 7 bases between.

The gene calls are TRBV2 and TRBJ2-1, with 8 bases that match TRBD2. The trim removed 7 bases at V and 6 bases at J, leaving 11 bases unmatched. From germline, CDR1 is SNHLY and CDR2 FYNNEI. The CDR3 sequence is 15 residues long. CDR3 loop: CASKEGLAGINEQFF. DNA of the CDR3: TGTGCCAGCAAAGAAGGGCTAGCGGGCATCAATGAGCAGTTCTTC.

J is TRBJ1-3 and V is TRBV10-3; perhaps TRBD1 as D (5 bases). Germline V gives CDR1 ENHRY, CDR2 SYGVKD. The CDR3 length is 15 residues. With 0 bases removed from V and 1 base from J, the gap between germline ends came to 7 bases. CDR3 sequence (DNA): TGTGCCATCAGTGAGTCGAGGGGATCTGGAAACACCATATATTTT. Translation gives CAISESRGSGNTIYF.

Many counts were recorded for this clonotype. J is TRBJ2-7 and V is TRBV7-2; D remains ambiguous. The length of the CDR3 is 12 residues. V lost 5 bases and J 3 bases, leaving 8 bases between the germline ends. Per germline, CDR1 SGHTA and CDR2 FQGNSA. DNA of the CDR3: TGTGCCAGCAGCCCGGACCTCTACGAGCAGTACTTC. Translation gives CASSPDLYEQYF. Full variable domain (outside the CDR3, taken from reference TRBV7-2 and TRBJ2-7): GAGVSQSPSNKVTEKGKDVELRCDPISGHTALYWYRQSLGQGLEFLIYFQGNSAPDKSGLPSDRFSAERTGGSVSTLTIQRTQQEDSAVYLCASSPDLYEQYFGPGTRLTVT.

This chain links TRBV7-4 with TRBJ2-2; D is unresolved. V lost 8 bases, J lost 5 bases, and 12 bases lay in between. This CDR3 region has 13 residues. CDR1 and CDR2 from the germline V gene are SGHVT and SQSDAQ. CDR3 DNA sequence: TGTGCCAGCGGATCCCATAGTACCGGGGAGCTGTTTTTT. Amino acid sequence: CASGSHSTGELFF. Looking up the rest from reference TRBV7-4 and TRBJ2-2 gives the full variable domain: GAGVSQSPRYKVAKRGRDVALRCDSISGHVTLYWYRQTLGQGSEVLTYSQSDAQRDKSGRPSGRFSAERPERSVSTLKIQRTEQGDSAVYLCASGSHSTGELFFGEGSRLTVL.

The chain joins TRBV28 to TRBJ1-6; 8 bases map to TRBD1. Germline V gene lookup returns CDR1 MDHEN and CDR2 SYDVKM. This CDR3 is built from 15 residues. The V and J ends lost 7 bases and 9 bases, in that order; junction bases with no gene match: 11. This CDR3 is CASNLRTGPPSPLHF. Written as DNA, the CDR3 is TGTGCCAGCAACCTTAGGACAGGGCCCCCTTCACCCCTCCACTTT. The variable domain in full, with the rest retrieved from reference TRBV28 and TRBJ1-6, is DVKVTQSSRYLVKRTGEKVFLECVQDMDHENMFWYRQDPGLGLRLIYFSYDVKMKEKGDIPEGYSVSREKKERFSLILESASTNQTSMYLCASNLRTGPPSPLHFGNGTRLTVT.

CDR3 residues: CATGLAGFSTDTQYF. CDR3 DNA sequence: TGTGCCACAGGACTAGCGGGGTTTAGCACAGATACGCAGTATTTT. The chain carries TRBV28 and TRBJ2-3; 12 nucleotides agree with TRBD2. This CDR3 has 15 amino acids. Trimming at V came to 10 bases and at J to 0 bases, leaving 5 bases not matched to a gene. Germline V CDR1 and CDR2: MDHEN, SYDVKM. Drawing the rest from reference TRBV28 and TRBJ2-3, the complete variable domain is DVKVTQSSRYLVKRTGEKVFLECVQDMDHENMFWYRQDPGLGLRLIYFSYDVKMKEKGDIPEGYSVSREKKERFSLILESASTNQTSMYLCATGLAGFSTDTQYFGPGTRLTVL.

The V call is TRBV24-1, the J call TRBJ2-7; D might be TRBD2 (7 bases). CDR3 length: 15 residues. V was clipped by 3 bases and J by 1 base, with 12 bases between them. Germline CDR1 is KGHDR and CDR2 is SFDVKD. CDR3 sequence reads: CATSDTRGASYEQYF. Written as DNA, the CDR3 is TGTGCCACCAGTGATACCCGGGGGGCGTCCTACGAGCAGTACTTC.

V usage is TRBV11-3 and J usage is TRBJ1-6, with no clear D. V was pared by 3 bases and J by 7 bases, with 7 bases between. The CDR3 runs 13 residues. In germline, CDR1 is SGHNT, CDR2 YENEEA. CDR3 residues: CASSFAENSPLHF. The CDR3 region has the DNA TGTGCCAGCAGCTTCGCGGAGAATTCACCCCTCCACTTT.

This clonotype was observed at least ten times. The chain carries TRBV7-8 and TRBJ2-3; the match to TRBD2 covers 13 bases. Germline V gene data show CDR1 as SGHVS and CDR2 as FQNEAQ. V dropped 3 bases and J dropped 4; count of bases not matched to a gene: 4. The CDR3 consists of 16 residues. The CDR3 loop is CASSLGLAGPADTQYF. Here the CDR3 DNA reads TGTGCCAGCAGCTTGGGACTAGCGGGACCCGCAGATACGCAGTATTTT.

The V and J genes are TRBV20-1 and TRBJ1-1; perhaps TRBD1 as D (6 bases). The V gene lost 0 bases and the J gene lost 1 base, with 12 bases spanning the gap. The CDR3 length is 15 residues. Per germline, CDR1 DFQATT and CDR2 SNEGSKA (reference sequence). The CDR3 DNA is TGCAGTGCTAGAGATCCGTGGGGGGCGAACACTGAAGCTTTCTTT. It translates to CSARDPWGANTEAFF.

In this sample, this clonotype turned up a few times. The rearrangement links TRBV2 to TRBJ2-5, with D possibly TRBD2 on 6 matching bases. Trimming pared 8 bases from V and 3 bases from J, leaving 13 bases between. The germline gives CDR1 SNHLY, CDR2 FYNNEI. The CDR3 spans 13 residues. The CDR3 coding sequence is TGTGCCAGCGTCAGGAGGGAAGAAGAGACCCAGTACTTC. This translates into CASVRREEETQYF.

This clonotype was detected many times. The chain carries TRBV7-9 and TRBJ2-3; D not certain. The V gene lost 4 bases and the J gene lost 2 bases, with 13 bases spanning the gap. This CDR3 contains 15 residues. CDR1 is SEHNR and CDR2 is FQNEAQ in the germline V gene (reference sequence). This chain's CDR3 is CASSSRTDPTDTQYF. In DNA, the CDR3 is TGTGCCAGCAGCTCACGGACCGACCCCACAGATACGCAGTATTTT. The entire variable domain, with the rest obtained from reference TRBV7-9 and TRBJ2-3, is as follows: DTGVSQNPRHKITKRGQNVTFRCDPISEHNRLYWYRQTLGQGPEFLTYFQNEAQLEKSRLLSDRFSAERPKGSFSTLEIQRTEQGDSAMYLCASSSRTDPTDTQYFGPGTRLTVL.

CDR3: CASSLSKGIDQPQHF. CDR3 bases: TGTGCCAGCAGCTTAAGCAAAGGGATAGATCAGCCCCAGCATTTT. V is TRBV7-6 and J is TRBJ1-5; D not resolved. Germline CDR1 SGHVS, CDR2 FNYEAQ. The V end lost 2 bases, the J end lost 5 bases, and 13 bases lay between the germline ends. This CDR3 region has 15 residues.

The J gene is TRBJ2-3, the V gene TRBV7-9; 8 bases are a match to TRBD2. This CDR3 is built from 16 residues. Per germline, CDR1 SEHNR and CDR2 FQNEAQ (reference sequence). The trim removed 5 bases at V and 6 bases at J, leaving 13 bases unmatched. CDR3 DNA: TGTGCCAGCAGCCTACGGCCGCGGGGGGCCTCCGATACGCAGTATTTT. Amino acids: CASSLRPRGASDTQYF.

As DNA, the CDR3 is TGTGCCAGCAGTCTGGGACTAGCGGGGCGCAATGAGCAGTTCTTC. Translating it yields CASSLGLAGRNEQFF. The chain is built from TRBV28 and TRBJ2-1; 13 nucleotides align to TRBD2. Germline loops: CDR1 MDHEN, CDR2 SYDVKM. V lost 5 bases and J lost 6; bases outside the gene matches: 4. The CDR3 has 15 amino acids.

This clonotype was seen a few times. V usage is TRBV28 and J usage is TRBJ2-1, with a tentative D call TRBD1 (7 bases). This CDR3 comprises 16 residues. Per the germline V gene, CDR1 is MDHEN and CDR2 is SYDVKM. V gave up 5 bases and J gave up 1 base, with 15 bases separating them. CDR3 DNA sequence: TGTGCCAGCAGTCCGCAGACAGGGAGGTCCTACAATGAGCAGTTCTTC. Its translation is CASSPQTGRSYNEQFF.

CDR3 nucleotide sequence: TGTGCCAGCAGTTGGGAGGACAGAGATTCACCCCTCCACTTT. Translated: CASSWEDRDSPLHF. The chain joins TRBV6-5 to TRBJ1-6; TRBD1 is a possible D gene (6 bases). The CDR3 length is 14 residues. V lost 4 bases to trimming and J lost 8 bases, with 12 bases between them. CDR1 and CDR2 from the germline V gene are MNHEY and SVGAGI.

There are a few counts of this clonotype. The genes are TRBV6-5 and TRBJ2-3; no clear D gene. CDR3 length: 12 amino acids. V shed 0 bases and J shed 10 bases, with 8 bases lying between them. Germline assignment: CDR1 MNHEY and CDR2 SVGAGI. CDR3 region: CASSYSPVPQYF. The CDR3 DNA sequence: TGTGCCAGCAGTTACTCCCCCGTCCCGCAGTATTTT.